The present T cell receptor beta chain was sequenced within a study of blood T cell repertoires in COVID-19. Profiled with immunoSEQ multiplex PCR; TCRdb holds only in-frame clones, not every one. The sample has 360,000 or so clones; nearly 90% are singletons. Germline CDR1 reads ENHRY; CDR2 reads SYGVKD. The CDR3 is made up of 17 amino acids. The ends were cut back, 0 bases at V and 0 bases at J, with 11 bases in the middle. The TCR originated in a woman aged 30 to 39 who had recovered from COVID-19. This chain uses TRBV10-3 with TRBJ1-4, with D perhaps matching TRBD1 (5 bases). Sample: PBMCs or T cells enriched from blood (not recorded which). The CDR3 region is CAISESAGPATNEKLFF. In nucleotides, the CDR3 is TGTGCCATCAGTGAGTCGGCGGGGCCTGCAACTAATGAAAAACTGTTTTTT.